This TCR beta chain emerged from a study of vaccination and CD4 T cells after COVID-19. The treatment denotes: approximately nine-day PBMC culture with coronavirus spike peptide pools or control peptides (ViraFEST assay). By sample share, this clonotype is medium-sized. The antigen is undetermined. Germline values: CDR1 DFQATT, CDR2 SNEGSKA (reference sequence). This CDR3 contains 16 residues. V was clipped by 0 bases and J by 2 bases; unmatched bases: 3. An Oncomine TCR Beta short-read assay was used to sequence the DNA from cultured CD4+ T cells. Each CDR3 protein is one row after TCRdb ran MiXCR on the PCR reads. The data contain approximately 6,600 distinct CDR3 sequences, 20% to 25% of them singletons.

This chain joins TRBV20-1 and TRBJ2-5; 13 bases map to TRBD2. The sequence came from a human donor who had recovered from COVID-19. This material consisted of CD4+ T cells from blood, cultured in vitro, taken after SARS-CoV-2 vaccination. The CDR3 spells CSARERTSGGQETQYF. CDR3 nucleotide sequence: TGCAGTGCTAGAGAAAGGACTAGCGGGGGACAAGAGACCCAGTACTTC.